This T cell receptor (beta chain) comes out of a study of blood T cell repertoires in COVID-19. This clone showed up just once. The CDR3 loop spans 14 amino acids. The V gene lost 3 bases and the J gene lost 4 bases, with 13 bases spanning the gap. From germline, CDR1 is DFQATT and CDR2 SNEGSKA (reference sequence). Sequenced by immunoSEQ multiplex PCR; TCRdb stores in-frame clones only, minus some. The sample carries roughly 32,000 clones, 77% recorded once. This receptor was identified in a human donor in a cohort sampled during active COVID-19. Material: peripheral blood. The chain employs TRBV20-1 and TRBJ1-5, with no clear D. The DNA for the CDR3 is TGCAGTGCTAGTTCCCCCGGCGGAAATCAGCCCCAGCATTTT. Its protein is CSASSPGGNQPQHF.